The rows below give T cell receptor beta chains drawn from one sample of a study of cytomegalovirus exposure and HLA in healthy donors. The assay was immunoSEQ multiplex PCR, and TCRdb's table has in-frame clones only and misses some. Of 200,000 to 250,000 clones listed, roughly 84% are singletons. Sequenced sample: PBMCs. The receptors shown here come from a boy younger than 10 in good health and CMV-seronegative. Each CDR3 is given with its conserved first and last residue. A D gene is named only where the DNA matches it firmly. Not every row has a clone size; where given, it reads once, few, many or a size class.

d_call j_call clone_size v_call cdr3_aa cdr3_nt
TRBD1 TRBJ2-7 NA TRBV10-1 CASSDPDRGKQYF TGCGCCAGCAGTGACCCCGACAGGGGCAAGCAGTACTTC
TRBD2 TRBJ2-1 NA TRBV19 CASSSGGGYNEQFF TGTGCCAGTAGTAGCGGGGGAGGCTACAATGAGCAGTTCTTC
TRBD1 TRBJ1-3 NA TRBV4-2 CASSQDPGDRGNSGNTIYF TGTGCCAGCAGCCAAGACCCCGGGGACAGGGGCAACTCTGGAAACACCATATATTTT
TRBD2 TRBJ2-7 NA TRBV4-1 CASSQGLGGYYEQYF TGCGCCAGCAGCCAAGGGCTCGGGGGGTACTACGAGCAGTACTTC
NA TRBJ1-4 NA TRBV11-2 CASSLAGEKLFF TGTGCCAGCAGCTTAGCCGGGGAAAAACTGTTTTTT
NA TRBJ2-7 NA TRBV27 CASSGRDRSYEQYF TGTGCCAGCAGTGGGCGAGACAGATCCTACGAGCAGTACTTC
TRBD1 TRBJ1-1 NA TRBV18 CASSPRRGQNTEAFF TGTGCCAGCTCACCTCGTAGGGGGCAGAACACTGAAGCTTTCTTT
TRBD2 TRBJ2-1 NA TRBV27 CASSLLAPEGLNEQFF TGTGCCAGCAGCTTACTAGCGCCCGAAGGTCTCAATGAGCAGTTCTTC
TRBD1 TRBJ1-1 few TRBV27 CASSLKGANTEAFF TGTGCCAGCAGTTTAAAGGGGGCGAACACTGAAGCTTTCTTT
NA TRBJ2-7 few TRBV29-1 CSVLQGEQYF TGCAGCGTGCTACAGGGCGAGCAGTACTTC
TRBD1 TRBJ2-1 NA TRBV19 CASRGTGGNEQFF TGTGCCAGTAGGGGGACAGGGGGCAATGAGCAGTTCTTC
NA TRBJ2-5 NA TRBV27 CASSLTTGEEETQYF TGTGCCAGCAGTCTGACGACTGGGGAGGAAGAGACCCAGTACTTC
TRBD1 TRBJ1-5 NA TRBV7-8 CASSLAQGALSNQPQHF TGTGCCAGCAGCTTAGCGCAGGGGGCCCTTAGCAATCAGCCCCAGCATTTT
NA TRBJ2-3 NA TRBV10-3 CAISESRGADTQYF TGTGCCATCAGTGAGTCGCGTGGTGCAGATACGCAGTATTTT
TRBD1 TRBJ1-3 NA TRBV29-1 CSVDPGTERNTIYF TGCAGCGTTGACCCCGGGACAGAGAGGAACACCATATATTTT
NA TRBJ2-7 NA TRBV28 CASSFSGTYISYEQYF TGTGCCAGCAGTTTCAGTGGGACTTACATCTCCTACGAGCAGTACTTC
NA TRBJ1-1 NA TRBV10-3 CAISESYKSVANTEAFF TGTGCCATCAGTGAGTCGTATAAGAGTGTCGCGAACACTGAAGCTTTCTTT
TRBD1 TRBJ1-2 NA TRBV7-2 CASSLVGGAGYGYTF TGTGCCAGCAGCTTAGTAGGGGGCGCGGGCTATGGCTACACCTTC
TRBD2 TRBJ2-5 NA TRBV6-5 CASSPGLVQETQYF TGTGCCAGCAGTCCCGGACTAGTTCAAGAGACCCAGTACTTC